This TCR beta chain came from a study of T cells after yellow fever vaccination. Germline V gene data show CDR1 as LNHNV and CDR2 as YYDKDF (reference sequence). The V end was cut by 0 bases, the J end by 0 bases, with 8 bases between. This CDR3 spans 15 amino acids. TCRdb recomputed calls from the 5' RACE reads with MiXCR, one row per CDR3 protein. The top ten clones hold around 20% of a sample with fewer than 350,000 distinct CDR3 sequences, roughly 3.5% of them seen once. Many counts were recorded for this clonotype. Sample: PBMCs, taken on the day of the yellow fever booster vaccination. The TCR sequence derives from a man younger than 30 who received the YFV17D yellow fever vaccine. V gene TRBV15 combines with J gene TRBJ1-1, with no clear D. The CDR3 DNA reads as TGTGCCACCAGCAGAGATGTAGGGCTGAACACTGAAGCTTTCTTT. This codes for CATSRDVGLNTEAFF.